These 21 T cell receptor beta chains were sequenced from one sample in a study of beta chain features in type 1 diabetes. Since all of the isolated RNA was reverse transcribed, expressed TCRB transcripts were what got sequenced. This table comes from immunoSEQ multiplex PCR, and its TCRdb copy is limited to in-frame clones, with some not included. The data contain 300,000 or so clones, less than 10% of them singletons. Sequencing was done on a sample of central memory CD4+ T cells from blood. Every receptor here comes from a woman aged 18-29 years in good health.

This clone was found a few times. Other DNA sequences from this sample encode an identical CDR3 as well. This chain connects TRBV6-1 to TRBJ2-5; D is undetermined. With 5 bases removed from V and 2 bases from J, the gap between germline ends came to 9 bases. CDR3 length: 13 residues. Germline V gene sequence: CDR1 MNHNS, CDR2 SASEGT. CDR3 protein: CASSLDYQETQYF. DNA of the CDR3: TGTGCCAGCAGTCTTGATTATCAAGAGACCCAGTACTTC.

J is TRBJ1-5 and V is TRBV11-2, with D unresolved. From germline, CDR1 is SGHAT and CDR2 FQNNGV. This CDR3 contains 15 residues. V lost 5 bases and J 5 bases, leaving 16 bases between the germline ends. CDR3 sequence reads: CASSHRAIGDQPQHF. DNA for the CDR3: TGTGCCAGCAGCCACCGGGCCATCGGGGATCAGCCCCAGCATTTT.

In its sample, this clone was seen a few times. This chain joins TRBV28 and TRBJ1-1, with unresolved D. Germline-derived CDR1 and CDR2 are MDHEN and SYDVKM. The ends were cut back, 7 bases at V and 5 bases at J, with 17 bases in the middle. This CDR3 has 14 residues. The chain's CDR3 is CASIYRGRETEAFF. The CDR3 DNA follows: TGTGCCAGCATCTATCGTGGCCGGGAGACTGAAGCTTTCTTT. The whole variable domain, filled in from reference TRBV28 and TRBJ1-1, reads DVKVTQSSRYLVKRTGEKVFLECVQDMDHENMFWYRQDPGLGLRLIYFSYDVKMKEKGDIPEGYSVSREKKERFSLILESASTNQTSMYLCASIYRGRETEAFFGQGTRLTVV.

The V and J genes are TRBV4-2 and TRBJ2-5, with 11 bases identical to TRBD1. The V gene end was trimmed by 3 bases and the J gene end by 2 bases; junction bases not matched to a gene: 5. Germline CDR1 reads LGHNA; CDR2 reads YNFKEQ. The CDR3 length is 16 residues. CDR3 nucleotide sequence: TGTGCCAGCAGCCATTACCGGGACAGGGGGCAAGAGACCCAGTACTTC. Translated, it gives CASSHYRDRGQETQYF.

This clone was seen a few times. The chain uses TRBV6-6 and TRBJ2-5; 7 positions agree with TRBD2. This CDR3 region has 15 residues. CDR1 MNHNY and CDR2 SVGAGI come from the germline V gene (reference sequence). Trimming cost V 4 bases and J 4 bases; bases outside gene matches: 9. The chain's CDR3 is CASSSRRTSGETQYF. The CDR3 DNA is TGTGCCAGCAGTTCCCGACGGACTAGTGGAGAGACCCAGTACTTC.

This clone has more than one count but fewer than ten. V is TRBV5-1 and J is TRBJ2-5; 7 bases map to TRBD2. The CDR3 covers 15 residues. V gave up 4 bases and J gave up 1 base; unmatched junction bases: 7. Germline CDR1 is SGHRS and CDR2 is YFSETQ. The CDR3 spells CASSTSGTPQETQYF. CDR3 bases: TGCGCCAGCAGCACCAGCGGGACCCCCCAAGAGACCCAGTACTTC.

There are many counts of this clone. The CDR3 region has the DNA TGTGCCAGCTCACCACTCGCAGATACGCAGTATTTT. The encoded protein is CASSPLADTQYF. V usage is TRBV18 and J usage is TRBJ2-3; no reliable D call. The CDR3 loop spans 12 amino acids. Trimming stripped 1 base from V and 4 bases from J, with 3 bases between. Looked up from germline, CDR1 is KGHSH and CDR2 is LQKENI.

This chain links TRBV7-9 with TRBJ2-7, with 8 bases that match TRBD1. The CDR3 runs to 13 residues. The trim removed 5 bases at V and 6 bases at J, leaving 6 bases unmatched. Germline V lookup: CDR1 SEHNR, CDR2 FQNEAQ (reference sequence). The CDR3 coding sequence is TGTGCCAGCAGCACGACAGGGGTGGGCGAGCAGTACTTC. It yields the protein CASSTTGVGEQYF.

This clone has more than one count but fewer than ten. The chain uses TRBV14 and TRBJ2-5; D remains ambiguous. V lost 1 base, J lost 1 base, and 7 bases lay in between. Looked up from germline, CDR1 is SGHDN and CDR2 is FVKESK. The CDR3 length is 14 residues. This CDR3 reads CASSQVWGQETQYF. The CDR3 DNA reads TGTGCCAGCAGCCAAGTTTGGGGCCAAGAGACCCAGTACTTC.

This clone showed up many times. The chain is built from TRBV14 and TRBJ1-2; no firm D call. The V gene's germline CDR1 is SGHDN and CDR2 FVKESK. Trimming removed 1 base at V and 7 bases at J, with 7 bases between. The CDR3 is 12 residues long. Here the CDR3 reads CASSQGLVGYTF. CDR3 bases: TGTGCCAGCAGCCAAGGATTGGTTGGCTACACCTTC.

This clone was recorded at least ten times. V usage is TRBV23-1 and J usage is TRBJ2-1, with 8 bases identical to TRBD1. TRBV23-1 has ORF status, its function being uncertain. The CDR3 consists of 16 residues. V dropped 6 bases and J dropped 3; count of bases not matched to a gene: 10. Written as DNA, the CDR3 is TGCGCCAGCAGGCGGACAGGGTCACCCCTCTACAATGAGCAGTTCTTC. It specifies CASRRTGSPLYNEQFF.

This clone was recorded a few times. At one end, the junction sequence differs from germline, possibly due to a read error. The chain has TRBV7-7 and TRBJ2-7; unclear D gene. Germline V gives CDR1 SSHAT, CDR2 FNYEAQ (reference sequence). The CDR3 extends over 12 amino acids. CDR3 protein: CASSANPVLWYF. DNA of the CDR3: TGTGCTAGCAGCGCAAACCCGGTTTTGTGGTACTTC.

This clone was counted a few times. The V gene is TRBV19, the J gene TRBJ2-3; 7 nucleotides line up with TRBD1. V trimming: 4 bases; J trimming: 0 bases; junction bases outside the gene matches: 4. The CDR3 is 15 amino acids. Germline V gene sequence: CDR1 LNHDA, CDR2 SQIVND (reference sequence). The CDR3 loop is CASSRGQYSTDTQYF. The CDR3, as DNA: TGTGCCAGTAGTAGGGGACAGTACAGCACAGATACGCAGTATTTT.

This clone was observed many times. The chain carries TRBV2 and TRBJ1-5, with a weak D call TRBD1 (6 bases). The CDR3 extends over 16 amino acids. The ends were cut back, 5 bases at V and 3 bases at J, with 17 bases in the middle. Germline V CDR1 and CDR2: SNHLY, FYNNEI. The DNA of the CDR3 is TGTGCCAGCAGTACGCGGCCAGGGGACCCCAATCAGCCCCAGCATTTT. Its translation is CASSTRPGDPNQPQHF.

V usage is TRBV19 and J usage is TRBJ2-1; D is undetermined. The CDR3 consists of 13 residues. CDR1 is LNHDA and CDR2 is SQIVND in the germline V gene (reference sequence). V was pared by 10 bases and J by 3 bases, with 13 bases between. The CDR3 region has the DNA TGTGCCACTGCCCAGTCCCTCTACAATGAGCAGTTCTTC. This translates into CATAQSLYNEQFF. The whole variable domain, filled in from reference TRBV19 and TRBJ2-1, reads DGGITQSPKYLFRKEGQNVTLSCEQNLNHDAMYWYRQDPGQGLRLIYYSQIVNDFQKGDIAEGYSVSREKKESFPLTVTSAQKNPTAFYLCATAQSLYNEQFFGPGTRLTVL.

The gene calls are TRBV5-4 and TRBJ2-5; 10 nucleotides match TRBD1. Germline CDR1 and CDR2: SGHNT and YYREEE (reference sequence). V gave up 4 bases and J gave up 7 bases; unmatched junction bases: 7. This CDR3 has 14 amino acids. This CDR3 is CASSPGQGLRTQYF. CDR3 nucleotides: TGTGCCAGCAGCCCGGGACAGGGGTTGCGGACCCAGTACTTC.

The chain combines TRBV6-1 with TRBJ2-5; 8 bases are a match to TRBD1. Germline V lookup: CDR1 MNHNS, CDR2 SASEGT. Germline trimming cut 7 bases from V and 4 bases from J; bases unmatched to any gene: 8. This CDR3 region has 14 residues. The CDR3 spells CASNAGGEGETQYF. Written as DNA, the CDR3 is TGTGCCAGCAACGCAGGGGGCGAGGGAGAGACCCAGTACTTC.

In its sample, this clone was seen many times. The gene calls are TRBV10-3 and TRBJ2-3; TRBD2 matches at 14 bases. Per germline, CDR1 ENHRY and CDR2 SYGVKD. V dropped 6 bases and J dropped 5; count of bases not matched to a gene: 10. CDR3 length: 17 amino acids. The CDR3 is CAIRGLAGDDPIDTQYF. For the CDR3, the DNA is TGTGCCATCAGGGGACTAGCGGGGGACGATCCGATAGATACGCAGTATTTT.

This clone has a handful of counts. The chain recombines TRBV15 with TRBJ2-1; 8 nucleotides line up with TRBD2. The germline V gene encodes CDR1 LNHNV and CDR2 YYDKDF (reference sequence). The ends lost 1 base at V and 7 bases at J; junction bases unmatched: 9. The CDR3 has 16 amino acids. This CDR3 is CATSRGSGGLLNEQFF. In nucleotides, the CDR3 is TGTGCCACCAGCAGAGGGTCGGGAGGGCTCCTGAATGAGCAGTTCTTC.

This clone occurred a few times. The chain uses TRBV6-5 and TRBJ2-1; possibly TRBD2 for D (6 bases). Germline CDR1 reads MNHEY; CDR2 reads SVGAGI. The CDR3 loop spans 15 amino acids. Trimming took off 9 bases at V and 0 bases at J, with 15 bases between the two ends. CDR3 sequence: CASSGALHSYNEQFF. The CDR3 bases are TGTGCCAGTAGCGGCGCTCTCCACTCCTACAATGAGCAGTTCTTC.

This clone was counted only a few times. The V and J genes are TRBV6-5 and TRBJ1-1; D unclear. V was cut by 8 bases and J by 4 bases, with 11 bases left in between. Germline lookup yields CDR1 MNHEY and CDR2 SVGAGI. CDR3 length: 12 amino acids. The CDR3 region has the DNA TGTGCCAGCCGCAGCGGGGTCACTGAAGCTTTCTTT. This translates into CASRSGVTEAFF.